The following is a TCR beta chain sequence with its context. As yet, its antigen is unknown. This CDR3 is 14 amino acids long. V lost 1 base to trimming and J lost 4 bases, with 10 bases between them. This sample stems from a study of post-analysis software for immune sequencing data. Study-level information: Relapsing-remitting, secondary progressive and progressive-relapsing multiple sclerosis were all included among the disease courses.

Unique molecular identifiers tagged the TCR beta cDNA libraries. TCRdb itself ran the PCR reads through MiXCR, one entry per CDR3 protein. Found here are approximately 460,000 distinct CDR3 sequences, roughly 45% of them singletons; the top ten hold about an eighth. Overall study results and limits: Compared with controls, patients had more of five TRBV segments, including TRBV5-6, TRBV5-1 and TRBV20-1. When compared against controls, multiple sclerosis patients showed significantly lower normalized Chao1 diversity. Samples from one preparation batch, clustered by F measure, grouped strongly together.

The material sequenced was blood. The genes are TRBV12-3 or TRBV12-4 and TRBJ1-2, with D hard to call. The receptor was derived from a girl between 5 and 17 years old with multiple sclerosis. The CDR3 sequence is CASSLGGTGYGYTF. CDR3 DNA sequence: TGTGCCAGCAGTTTAGGGGGTACGGGCTATGGCTACACCTTC.